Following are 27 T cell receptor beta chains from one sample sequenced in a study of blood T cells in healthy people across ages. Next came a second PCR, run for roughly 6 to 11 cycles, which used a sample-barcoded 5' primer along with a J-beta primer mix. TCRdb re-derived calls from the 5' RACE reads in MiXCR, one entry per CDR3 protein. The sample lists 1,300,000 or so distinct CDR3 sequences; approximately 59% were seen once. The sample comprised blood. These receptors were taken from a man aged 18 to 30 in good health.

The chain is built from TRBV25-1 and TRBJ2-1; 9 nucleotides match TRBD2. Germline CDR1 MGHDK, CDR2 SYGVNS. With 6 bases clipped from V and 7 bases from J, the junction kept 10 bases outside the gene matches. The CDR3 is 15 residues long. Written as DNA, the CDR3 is TGTGCCAGCAGGACCGGGACTAGCACTTGGAATGAGCAGTTCTTC. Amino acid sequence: CASRTGTSTWNEQFF.

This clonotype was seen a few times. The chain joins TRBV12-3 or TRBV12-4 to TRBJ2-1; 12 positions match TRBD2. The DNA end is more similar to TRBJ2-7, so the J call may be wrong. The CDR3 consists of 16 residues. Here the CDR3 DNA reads TGTGCCAGCAGTCGGACTAGCGGGAACTCCTACAATGAGCAGTACTTC. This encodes CASSRTSGNSYNEQYF.

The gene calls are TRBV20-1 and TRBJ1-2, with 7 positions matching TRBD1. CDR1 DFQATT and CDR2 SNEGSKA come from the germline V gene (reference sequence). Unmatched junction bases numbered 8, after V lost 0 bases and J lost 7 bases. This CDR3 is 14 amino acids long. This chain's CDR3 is CSARDIGQVGGYTF. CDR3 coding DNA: TGCAGTGCTAGAGATATAGGACAGGTTGGTGGCTACACCTTC.

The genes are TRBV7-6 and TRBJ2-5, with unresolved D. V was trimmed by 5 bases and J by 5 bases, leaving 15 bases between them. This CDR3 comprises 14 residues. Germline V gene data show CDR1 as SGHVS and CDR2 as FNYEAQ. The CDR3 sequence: CASSLIAGMETQYF. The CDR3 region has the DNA TGTGCCAGCAGCCTAATAGCTGGAATGGAGACCCAGTACTTC.

The CDR3 here is CAISGTPNTGELFF. In nucleotides, the CDR3 is TGTGCCATCAGTGGGACACCGAACACCGGGGAGCTGTTTTTT. This chain uses TRBV10-3 with TRBJ2-2; D might be TRBD1 (5 bases). CDR1 and CDR2 (germline): ENHRY, SYGVKD. This CDR3 comprises 14 residues. Trimming cost V 4 bases and J 0 bases, with 6 bases left between them.

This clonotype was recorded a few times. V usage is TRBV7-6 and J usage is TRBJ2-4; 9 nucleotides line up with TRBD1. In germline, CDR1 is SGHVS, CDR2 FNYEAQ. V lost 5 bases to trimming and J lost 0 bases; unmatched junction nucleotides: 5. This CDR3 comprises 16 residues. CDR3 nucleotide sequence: TGTGCCAGCAGCCAAGGACAGGGGATAGCCAAAAACATTCAGTACTTC. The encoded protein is CASSQGQGIAKNIQYF. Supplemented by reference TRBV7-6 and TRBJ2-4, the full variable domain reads GAGVSQSPRYKVTKRGQDVALRCDPISGHVSLYWYRQALGQGPEFLTYFNYEAQQDKSGLPNDRFSAERPEGSISTLTIQRTEQRDSAMYRCASSQGQGIAKNIQYFGAGTRLSVL.

The CDR3 DNA sequence: TGCGCCAGCAGCCAAGATCCTAGCGGGGACACAGATACGCAGTATTTT. This sequence encodes CASSQDPSGDTDTQYF. This sequence joins TRBV4-3 and TRBJ2-3; the match to TRBD2 covers 9 bases. V was pared by 0 bases and J by 2 bases, with 3 bases of the junction left unmatched. The germline V gene has CDR1 LGHNA and CDR2 YSLEER. The CDR3 has 16 residues.

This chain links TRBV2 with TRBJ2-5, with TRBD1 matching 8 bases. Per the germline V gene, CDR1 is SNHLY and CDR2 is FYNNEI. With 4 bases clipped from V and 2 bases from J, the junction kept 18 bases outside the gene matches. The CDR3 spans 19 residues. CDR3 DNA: TGTGCCAGCAGTGGGCTGGGAGCAGGGGGCTTGCTTCAGCAAGAGACCCAGTACTTC. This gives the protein CASSGLGAGGLLQQETQYF.

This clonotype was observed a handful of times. Here the CDR3 DNA reads TGTGCCAGCAGCTTTAGCGGCGACAGGAGGTATGGCTACACCTTC. Residues: CASSFSGDRRYGYTF. V is TRBV7-9 and J is TRBJ1-2; TRBD1 might be the D (6 bases). This CDR3 comprises 15 residues. Germline V gene lookup returns CDR1 SEHNR and CDR2 FQNEAQ (reference sequence). V was trimmed by 3 bases and J by 5 bases, leaving 16 bases between them.

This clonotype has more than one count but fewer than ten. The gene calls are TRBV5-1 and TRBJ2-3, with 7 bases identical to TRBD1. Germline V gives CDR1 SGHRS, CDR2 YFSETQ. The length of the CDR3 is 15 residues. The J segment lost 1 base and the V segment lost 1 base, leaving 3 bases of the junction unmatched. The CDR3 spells CASSLLGQGTDTQYF. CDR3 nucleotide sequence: TGCGCCAGCAGCTTGCTAGGACAGGGCACAGATACGCAGTATTTT.

The CDR3 loop reads CSVQEGFGDTEAFF. The CDR3 DNA follows: TGCAGCGTCCAAGAGGGTTTCGGGGACACTGAAGCTTTCTTT. The chain has TRBV29-1 and TRBJ1-1; D is ambiguous. V lost 6 bases and J lost 3, with 17 bases in between. Germline V gene data show CDR1 as SQVTM and CDR2 as ANQGSEA. CDR3 length: 14 residues.

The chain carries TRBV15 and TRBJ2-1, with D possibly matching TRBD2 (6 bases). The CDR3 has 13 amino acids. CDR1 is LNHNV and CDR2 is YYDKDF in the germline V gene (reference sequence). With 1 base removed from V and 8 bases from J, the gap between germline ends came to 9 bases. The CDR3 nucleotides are TGTGCCACCAGCAGAGTAGCGGCGCATGAGCAGTTCTTC. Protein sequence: CATSRVAAHEQFF. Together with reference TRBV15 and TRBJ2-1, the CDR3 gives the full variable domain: DAMVIQNPRYQVTQFGKPVTLSCSQTLNHNVMYWYQQKSSQAPKLLFHYYDKDFNNEADTPDNFQSRRPNTSFCFLDIRSPGLGDTAMYLCATSRVAAHEQFFGPGTRLTVL.

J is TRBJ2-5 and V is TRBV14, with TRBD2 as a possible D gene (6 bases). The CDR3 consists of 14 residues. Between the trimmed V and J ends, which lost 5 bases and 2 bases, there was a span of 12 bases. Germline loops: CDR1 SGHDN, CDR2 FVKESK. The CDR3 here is CASSISGTQETQYF. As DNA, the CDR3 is TGTGCCAGCAGCATTTCCGGGACTCAAGAGACCCAGTACTTC.

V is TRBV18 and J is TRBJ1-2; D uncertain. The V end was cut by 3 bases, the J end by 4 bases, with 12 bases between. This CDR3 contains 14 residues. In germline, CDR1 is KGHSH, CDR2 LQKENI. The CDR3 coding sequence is TGTGCCAGCTCACCGGGTAGCGATTCCTATGGCTACACCTTC. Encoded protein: CASSPGSDSYGYTF.

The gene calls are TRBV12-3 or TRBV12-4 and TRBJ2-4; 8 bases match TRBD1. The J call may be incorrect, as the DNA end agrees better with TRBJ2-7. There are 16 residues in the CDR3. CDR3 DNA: TGTGCCAGCAGTTTTAACCTTCAGGGGGCAGTAAGCGAGCAGTACTTC. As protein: CASSFNLQGAVSEQYF.

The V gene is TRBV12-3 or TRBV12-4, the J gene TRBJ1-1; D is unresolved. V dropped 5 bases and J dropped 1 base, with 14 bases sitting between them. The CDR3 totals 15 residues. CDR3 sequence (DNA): TGTGCCAGCAGTCCGGGTGACTCCTGGAACACTGAAGCTTTCTTT. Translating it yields CASSPGDSWNTEAFF.

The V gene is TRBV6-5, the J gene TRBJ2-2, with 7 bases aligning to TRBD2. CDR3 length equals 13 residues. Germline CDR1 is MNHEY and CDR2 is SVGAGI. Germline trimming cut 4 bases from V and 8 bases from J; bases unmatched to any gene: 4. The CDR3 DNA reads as TGTGCCAGCAGTTGGGGGGGGTCAGGGGAGCTGTTTTTT. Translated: CASSWGGSGELFF.

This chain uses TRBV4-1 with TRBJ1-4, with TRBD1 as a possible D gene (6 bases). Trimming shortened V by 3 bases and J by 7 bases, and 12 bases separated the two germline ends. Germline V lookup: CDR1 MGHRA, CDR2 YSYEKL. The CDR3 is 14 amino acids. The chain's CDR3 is CASSQGGPVEKLFF. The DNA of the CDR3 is TGCGCCAGCAGCCAGGGGGGGCCAGTTGAAAAACTGTTTTTT.

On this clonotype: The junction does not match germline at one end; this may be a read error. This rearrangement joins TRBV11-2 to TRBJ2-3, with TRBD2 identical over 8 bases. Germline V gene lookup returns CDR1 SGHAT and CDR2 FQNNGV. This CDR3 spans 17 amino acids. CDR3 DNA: TGTGCCAGCAGCTTCCTAACCTCGGGGGGGCAATCAGATACTCAGTATTTT. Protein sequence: CASSFLTSGGQSDTQYF.

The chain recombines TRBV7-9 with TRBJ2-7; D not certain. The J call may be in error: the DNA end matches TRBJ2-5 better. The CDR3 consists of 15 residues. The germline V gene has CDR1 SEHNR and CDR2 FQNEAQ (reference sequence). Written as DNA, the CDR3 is TGTGCCAGCAGCTTAGTCCCCCCCAGGAAGGAGACCCAGTACTTC. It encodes CASSLVPPRKETQYF.

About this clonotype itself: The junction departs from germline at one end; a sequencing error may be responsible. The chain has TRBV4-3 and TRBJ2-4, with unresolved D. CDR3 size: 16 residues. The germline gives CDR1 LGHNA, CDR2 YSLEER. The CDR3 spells CSSSQENGALQDIQYF. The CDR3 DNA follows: TGCTCCAGCAGCCAAGAGAATGGCGCTTTGCAAGACATTCAGTACTTC.

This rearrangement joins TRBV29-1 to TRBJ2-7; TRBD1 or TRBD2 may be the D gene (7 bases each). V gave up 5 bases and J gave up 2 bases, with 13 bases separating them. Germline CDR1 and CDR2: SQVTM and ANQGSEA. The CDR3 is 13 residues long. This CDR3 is CSVQGGLTYEQYF. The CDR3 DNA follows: TGCAGCGTTCAGGGGGGGTTGACCTACGAGCAGTACTTC.

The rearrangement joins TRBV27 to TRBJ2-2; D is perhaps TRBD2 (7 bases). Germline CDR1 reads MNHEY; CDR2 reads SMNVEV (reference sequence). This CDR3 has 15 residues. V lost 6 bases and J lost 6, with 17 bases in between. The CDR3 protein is CASSYWQGRAGELFF. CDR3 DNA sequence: TGTGCCAGCAGCTACTGGCAGGGGAGGGCCGGGGAGCTGTTTTTT.

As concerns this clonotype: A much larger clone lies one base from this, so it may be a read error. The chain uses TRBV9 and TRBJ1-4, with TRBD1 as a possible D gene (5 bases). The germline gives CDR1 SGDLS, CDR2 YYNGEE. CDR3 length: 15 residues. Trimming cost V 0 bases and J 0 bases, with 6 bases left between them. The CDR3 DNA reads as TGTGCCAGCAGCGTAGGGGGGGCAACTAATGAAAAACTGTTTTTT. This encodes CASSVGGATNEKLFF.

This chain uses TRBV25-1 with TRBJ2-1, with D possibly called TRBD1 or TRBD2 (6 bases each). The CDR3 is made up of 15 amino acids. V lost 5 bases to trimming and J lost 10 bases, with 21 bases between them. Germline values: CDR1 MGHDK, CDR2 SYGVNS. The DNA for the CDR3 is TGTGCCAGCAGTACAAGTGGCGCTATAGGGGGGGAGCAGTTCTTC. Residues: CASSTSGAIGGEQFF.

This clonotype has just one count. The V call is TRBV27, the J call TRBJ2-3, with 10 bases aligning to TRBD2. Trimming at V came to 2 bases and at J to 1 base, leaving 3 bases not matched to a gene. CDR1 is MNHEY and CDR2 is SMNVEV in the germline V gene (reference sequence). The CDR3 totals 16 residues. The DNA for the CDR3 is TGTGCCAGCAGTTTACTCGGGACTAGCGGCACAGATACGCAGTATTTT. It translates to CASSLLGTSGTDTQYF.

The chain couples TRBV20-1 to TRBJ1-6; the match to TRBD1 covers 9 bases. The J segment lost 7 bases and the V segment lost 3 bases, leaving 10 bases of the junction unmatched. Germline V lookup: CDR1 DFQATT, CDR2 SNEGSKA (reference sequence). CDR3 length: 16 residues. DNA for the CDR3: TGCAGTGCTAGTCGAACCGGGACAGGGAGCAATTCACCCCTCCACTTT. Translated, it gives CSASRTGTGSNSPLHF.